This TCR beta chain is drawn from a study of beta chain features in type 1 diabetes. cDNA synthesis used the whole RNA isolate, giving expressed TCRB sequences. Here immunoSEQ multiplex PCR was the method, and the copy in TCRdb shows in-frame clones only, minus some. The sample lists 200,000 to 250,000 clones, approximately 10% occurring once. Study-wide points: The study found that naive, central memory and Treg TCRB repertoires appeared more similar in patients than in healthy donors.

This clone turned up a few times. The antigen remains undetermined. The V end lost 6 bases, the J end lost 7 bases, and 22 bases lay between the germline ends. This CDR3 is 16 amino acids long. CDR1 and CDR2 (germline): LGHNT, FRNRAP. The sequence derives from a man aged 18 to 30 in good health. V is TRBV12-5 and J is TRBJ2-1; tentatively, D is TRBD1 or TRBD2 (5 bases each). The material sequenced was central memory CD4+ T cells from blood. CDR3 bases: TGTGCTAGTGGCCCGACGGGGACCCCCCCGAGGAATGAGCAGTTCTTC. As protein: CASGPTGTPPRNEQFF.